These T cell receptor beta chains were read from a single sample in a study of blood T cell repertoires in COVID-19. TCRdb keeps only in-frame clones here, not all; method: immunoSEQ multiplex PCR. The sample lists about 250,000 clones; approximately 82% were seen once. Sequencing was carried out using peripheral blood. The receptors derive from a woman older than 75 with active or convalescent COVID-19. CDR3s include the opening cysteine and the closing phenylalanine or tryptophan. D genes are given only for firm matches.

J	D	V	length	CDR3	DNA
TRBJ2-1	-	TRBV3-1/TRBV3-2	17	CASSPRGGGFSYNEQFF	TGTGCCAGCAGCCCTAGGGGAGGGGGATTCTCCTACAATGAGCAGTTCTTC
TRBJ1-6	-	TRBV15	16	CATSRQGKGSNSPLHF	TGTGCCACCAGCAGGCAGGGGAAAGGGAGTAATTCACCCCTCCACTTT
TRBJ2-1	-	TRBV10-3	15	CAISDGGSSYNEQFF	TGTGCCATCAGTGACGGCGGAAGCTCCTACAATGAGCAGTTCTTC
TRBJ1-2	-	TRBV10-3	12	CAISEGNYGYTF	TGTGCCATCAGTGAGGGCAACTATGGCTACACCTTC
TRBJ1-4	-	TRBV29-1	13	CSVARGSGEKLFF	TGCAGCGTTGCGCGGGGATCTGGGGAAAAACTGTTTTTT
TRBJ1-5	TRBD1	TRBV27	14	CASSPTGQNQPQHF	TGTGCCAGCAGTCCGACAGGGCAGAATCAGCCCCAGCATTTT
TRBJ1-5	-	TRBV6-1	15	CASSEGQLIVGPQHF	TGTGCCAGCAGTGAAGGACAGCTTATTGTGGGGCCCCAGCATTTT
TRBJ1-3	-	TRBV5-1	15	CASSLGQSPGNTIYF	TGCGCCAGCAGCTTGGGACAGAGCCCTGGAAACACCATATATTTT
TRBJ1-1	-	TRBV16	15	CASSPFTGMNTEAFF	TGTGCCAGCAGCCCTTTCACAGGTATGAACACTGAAGCTTTCTTT
TRBJ1-2	TRBD1	TRBV3-1/TRBV3-2	14	CASSRKGTGRGYTF	TGTGCCAGCAGCCGCAAAGGGACAGGGAGAGGCTACACCTTC
TRBJ1-5	-	TRBV12-3/TRBV12-4	13	CASTTQGGQPQHF	TGTGCCAGCACCACGCAGGGTGGGCAGCCCCAGCATTTT